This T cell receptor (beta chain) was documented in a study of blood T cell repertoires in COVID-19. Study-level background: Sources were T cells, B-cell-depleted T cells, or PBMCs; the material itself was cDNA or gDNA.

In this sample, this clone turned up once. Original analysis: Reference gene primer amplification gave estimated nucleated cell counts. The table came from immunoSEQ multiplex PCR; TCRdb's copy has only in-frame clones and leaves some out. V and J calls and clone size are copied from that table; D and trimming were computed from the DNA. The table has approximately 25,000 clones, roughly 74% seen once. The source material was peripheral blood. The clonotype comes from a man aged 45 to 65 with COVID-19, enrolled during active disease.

DNA for the CDR3: TGTGCCAGCAGTACCGGGACAGCTTACGAGCAGTACTTC. It encodes CASSTGTAYEQYF. J is TRBJ2-7 and V is TRBV6-2 or TRBV6-3; 7 bases line up with TRBD1. CDR3 length: 13 amino acids. Trimming took 5 bases from V and 4 from J; bases not matched to a gene: 5. The germline V gene has CDR1 MNHEY and CDR2 SVGEGT.